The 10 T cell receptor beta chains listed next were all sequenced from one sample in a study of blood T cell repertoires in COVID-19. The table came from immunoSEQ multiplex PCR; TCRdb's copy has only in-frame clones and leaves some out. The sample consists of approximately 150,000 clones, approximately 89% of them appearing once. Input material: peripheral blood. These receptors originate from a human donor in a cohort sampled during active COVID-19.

CDR3 residues: CASSYSGGQGPNEQFF. The CDR3 DNA reads TGTGCCAGCAGTTACTCGGGAGGACAGGGCCCCAATGAGCAGTTCTTC. This sequence joins TRBV6-5 and TRBJ2-1, with 8 bases lining up with TRBD1. CDR3 length equals 16 residues. The trim removed 0 bases at V and 6 bases at J, leaving 7 bases unmatched. The germline V gene has CDR1 MNHEY and CDR2 SVGAGI.

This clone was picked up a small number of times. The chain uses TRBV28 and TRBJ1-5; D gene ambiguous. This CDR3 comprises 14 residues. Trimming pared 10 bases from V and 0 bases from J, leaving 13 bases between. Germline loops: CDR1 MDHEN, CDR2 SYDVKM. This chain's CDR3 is CATSQTYSNQPQHF. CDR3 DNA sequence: TGTGCCACTTCCCAAACTTATAGCAATCAGCCCCAGCATTTT.

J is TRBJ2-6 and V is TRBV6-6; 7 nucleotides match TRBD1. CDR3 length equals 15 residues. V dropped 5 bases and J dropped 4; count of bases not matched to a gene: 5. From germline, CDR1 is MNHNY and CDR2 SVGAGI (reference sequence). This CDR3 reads CASSKTGEGANVLTF. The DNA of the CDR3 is TGTGCCAGCAGTAAAACAGGGGAAGGGGCCAACGTCCTGACTTTC.

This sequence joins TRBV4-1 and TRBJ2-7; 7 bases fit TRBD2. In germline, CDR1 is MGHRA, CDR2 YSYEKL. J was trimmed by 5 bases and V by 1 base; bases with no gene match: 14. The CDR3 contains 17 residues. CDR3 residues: CASSQAMGGQTVDEQYF. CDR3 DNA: TGCGCCAGCAGCCAAGCCATGGGAGGGCAGACCGTCGACGAGCAGTACTTC.

CDR3 coding DNA: TGTGCCAGCAGCAGGGGACACTACACCGGGGAGCTGTTTTTT. Protein sequence: CASSRGHYTGELFF. This chain links TRBV6-5 with TRBJ2-2; TRBD1 might be the D (6 bases). The germline V and J ends were trimmed by 6 bases and 3 bases, with 11 bases remaining between them. This CDR3 region has 14 residues. CDR1 is MNHEY and CDR2 is SVGAGI in the germline V gene.

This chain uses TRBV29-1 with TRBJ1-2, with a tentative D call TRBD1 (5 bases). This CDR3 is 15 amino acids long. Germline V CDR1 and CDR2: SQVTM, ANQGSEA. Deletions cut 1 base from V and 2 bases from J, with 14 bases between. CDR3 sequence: CSVEAAGPRNYGYTF. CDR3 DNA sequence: TGCAGCGTTGAAGCGGCAGGGCCCAGAAACTATGGCTACACCTTC.

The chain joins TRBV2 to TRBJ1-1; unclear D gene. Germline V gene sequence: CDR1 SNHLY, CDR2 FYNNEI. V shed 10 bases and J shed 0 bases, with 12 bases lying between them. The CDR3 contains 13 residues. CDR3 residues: CATGEEMNTEAFF. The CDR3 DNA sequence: TGTGCCACCGGGGAGGAGATGAACACTGAAGCTTTCTTT.

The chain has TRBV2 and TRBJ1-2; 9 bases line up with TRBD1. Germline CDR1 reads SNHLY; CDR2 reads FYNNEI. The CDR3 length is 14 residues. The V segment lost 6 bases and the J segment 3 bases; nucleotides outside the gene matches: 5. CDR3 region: CASRQGAGDYGYTF. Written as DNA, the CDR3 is TGTGCCAGCAGACAGGGGGCAGGGGACTATGGCTACACCTTC.

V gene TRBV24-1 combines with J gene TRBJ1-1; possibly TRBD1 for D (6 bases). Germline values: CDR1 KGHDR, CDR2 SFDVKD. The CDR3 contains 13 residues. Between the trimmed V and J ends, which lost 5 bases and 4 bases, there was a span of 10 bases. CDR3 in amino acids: CATSAGVGTEAFF. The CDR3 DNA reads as TGTGCCACCAGTGCAGGGGTAGGCACTGAAGCTTTCTTT.

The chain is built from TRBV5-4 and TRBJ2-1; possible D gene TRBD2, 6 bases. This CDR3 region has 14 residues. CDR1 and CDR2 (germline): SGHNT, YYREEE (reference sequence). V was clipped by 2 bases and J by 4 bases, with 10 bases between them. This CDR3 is CASSFYRGYNEQFF. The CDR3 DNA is TGTGCCAGCAGCTTCTACCGGGGGTACAATGAGCAGTTCTTC.